This is a list of T cell receptor beta chains from one sample in a study of T cell changes during pregnancy in multiple sclerosis. Sequenced by immunoSEQ multiplex PCR; TCRdb stores in-frame clones only, minus some. The table shows tens of thousands of clones, with 93% occurring only once. This sample comprised peripheral blood, obtained in the second trimester of pregnancy. These receptor sequences come from a female donor with multiple sclerosis, enrolled in a pregnancy study. Each CDR3 is given with its conserved first and last residue. The order of the fields is clone size, V gene, D gene, J gene, CDR3 DNA, CDR3 protein. A D gene is named only where the DNA matches it firmly. A clone size is listed for some rows: how often the clone was seen (once, few, many), or a class if it is expanded.

size: NA; V: TRBV11-2; D: TRBD2; J: TRBJ2-1; DNA: TGTGCCAGCAGCTTTTTACGGGGGGGCCTCAGGGATGAGCAGTTCTTC; CDR3: CASSFLRGGLRDEQFF
size: NA; V: TRBV5-6; D: TRBD1; J: TRBJ1-6; DNA: TGTGCCAGCAGCATGGGACAGGGCTCCTATAATTCACCCCTCCACTTT; CDR3: CASSMGQGSYNSPLHF
size: NA; V: TRBV5-1; D: NA; J: TRBJ2-3; DNA: TGCGCCAGCAGCCCGCAGGGCACAGATACGCAGTATTTT; CDR3: CASSPQGTDTQYF
size: once; V: TRBV5-1; D: NA; J: TRBJ2-5; DNA: TGCGCCAGCAGCTTACCAGGGAGGGAGACCCAGTACTTC; CDR3: CASSLPGRETQYF
size: NA; V: TRBV27; D: NA; J: TRBJ1-6; DNA: TGTGCCAGCAGTTTTGCCTCCAGGGGATTGGGGTCGAGTTCACCCCTCCACTTT; CDR3: CASSFASRGLGSSSPLHF
size: NA; V: TRBV19; D: TRBD1; J: TRBJ1-2; DNA: TGTGCCAGTAGTATAGATGAGGGGGCGAGCGGCTACACCTTC; CDR3: CASSIDEGASGYTF
size: once; V: TRBV13; D: NA; J: TRBJ2-7; DNA: TGTGCCAGCAGCTTAGGCAGGGCGGACGAGCAGTACTTC; CDR3: CASSLGRADEQYF
size: few; V: TRBV11-2; D: TRBD1; J: TRBJ2-7; DNA: TGTGCCAGCAGCTTAGAGGGACAGAGCTCCTCCGAGCAGTACTTC; CDR3: CASSLEGQSSSEQYF
size: NA; V: TRBV18; D: TRBD1; J: TRBJ1-4; DNA: TGTGCCAGCTCACCACCTCGGGACAGGCATGAAAAACTGTTTTTT; CDR3: CASSPPRDRHEKLFF
size: NA; V: TRBV19; D: TRBD1; J: TRBJ1-5; DNA: TGTGCCAGTAGTGTGACAGGGAATAGCAATCAGCCCCAGCATTTT; CDR3: CASSVTGNSNQPQHF
size: once; V: TRBV2; D: TRBD1; J: TRBJ2-7; DNA: TGTGCCAGCAGTGCCGGGACAGTTTCCTACGAGCAGTACTTC; CDR3: CASSAGTVSYEQYF
size: NA; V: TRBV15; D: NA; J: TRBJ1-4; DNA: TGTGCCACCAGCCGCAGGTCTAATGAAAAACTGTTTTTT; CDR3: CATSRRSNEKLFF
size: NA; V: TRBV5-1; D: TRBD2; J: TRBJ2-7; DNA: TGCGCCAGCAGCTTGGGAGGTAGCGGGGTCCCCTACGAGCAGTACTTC; CDR3: CASSLGGSGVPYEQYF
size: NA; V: TRBV29-1; D: NA; J: TRBJ1-4; DNA: TGCAGCGCCGAATGGGGGCGGAATGAAAAACTGTTTTTT; CDR3: CSAEWGRNEKLFF
size: once; V: TRBV11-3; D: TRBD2; J: TRBJ2-1; DNA: TGTGCCAGCAGCCCTAGAACCGGGACTAGCGGGGACAATGAGCAGTTCTTC; CDR3: CASSPRTGTSGDNEQFF
size: NA; V: TRBV15; D: NA; J: TRBJ2-7; DNA: TGTGCCACCAGCAGATCGGGGACATCCAACTACGAGCAGTACTTC; CDR3: CATSRSGTSNYEQYF
size: once; V: TRBV4-2; D: TRBD2; J: TRBJ2-3; DNA: TGTGCCAGCAGTCCGACTAGCGGGGGGGCAGATACGCAGTATTTT; CDR3: CASSPTSGGADTQYF
size: NA; V: TRBV6-5; D: NA; J: TRBJ2-3; DNA: TGTGCCAGCAGCTATAGACTAGGGCCAGATACGCAGTATTTT; CDR3: CASSYRLGPDTQYF
size: NA; V: TRBV9; D: NA; J: TRBJ1-2; DNA: TGTGCCAGCAGCGGGAGGGCGCGGGAGAACTATGGCTACACCTTC; CDR3: CASSGRARENYGYTF
size: NA; V: TRBV11-1; D: NA; J: TRBJ2-1; DNA: TGTGCCAGCAGCTCCTATCGTGCGAGGGTCGGTTACAATGAGCAGTTCTTC; CDR3: CASSSYRARVGYNEQFF
size: NA; V: TRBV2; D: TRBD1; J: TRBJ2-1; DNA: TGTGCCAGCAGTCGGACAGGTAATTCCTACAATGAGCAGTTCTTC; CDR3: CASSRTGNSYNEQFF
size: once; V: TRBV12-5; D: NA; J: TRBJ2-5; DNA: TGTGCTAGTGGTCTTCAGGAGGAAGAGACCCAGTACTTC; CDR3: CASGLQEEETQYF
size: NA; V: TRBV9; D: NA; J: TRBJ2-5; DNA: TGTGCCAGCAGCGTAAGTCCTAGGGGGCAAGAGACCCAGTACTTC; CDR3: CASSVSPRGQETQYF
size: NA; V: TRBV5-4; D: NA; J: TRBJ1-4; DNA: TGTGCCAGCAGCCCCGACAGGTGGAGTGAAAAACTGTTTTTT; CDR3: CASSPDRWSEKLFF
size: NA; V: TRBV6-1; D: NA; J: TRBJ1-5; DNA: TGTGCCAGCAGTGAACCCCGGGATTTCTGGGGCAATCAGCCCCAGCATTTT; CDR3: CASSEPRDFWGNQPQHF
size: NA; V: TRBV5-4; D: NA; J: TRBJ2-7; DNA: TGTGCCAGCACACAGGGTTACGAGCAGTACTTC; CDR3: CASTQGYEQYF
size: NA; V: TRBV11-2; D: TRBD1; J: TRBJ2-3; DNA: TGTGCCAGCAGCTTAGTTTACGTCGGGACAGCAGCAGATACGCAGTATTTT; CDR3: CASSLVYVGTAADTQYF
size: NA; V: TRBV20-1; D: NA; J: TRBJ1-2; DNA: TGCAGTGGGCCCCTAGACTATGGCTACACCTTC; CDR3: CSGPLDYGYTF
size: NA; V: TRBV6-1; D: NA; J: TRBJ2-5; DNA: TGTGCCAGCAGTGATCAGGGTCCCGAGACCCAGTACTTC; CDR3: CASSDQGPETQYF
size: NA; V: TRBV29-1; D: NA; J: TRBJ2-3; DNA: TGCAGCGTTGAAGCAGGATCAGATACGCAGTATTTT; CDR3: CSVEAGSDTQYF
size: NA; V: TRBV6-5; D: TRBD1; J: TRBJ2-5; DNA: TGTGCCAGCAGCCCCAGGGGGCCGGAGACCCAGTACTTC; CDR3: CASSPRGPETQYF
size: NA; V: TRBV10-3; D: TRBD1; J: TRBJ1-1; DNA: TGTGCCATCACCGAAGACAGGGGATTAACTGAAGCTTTCTTT; CDR3: CAITEDRGLTEAFF
size: NA; V: TRBV4-2; D: NA; J: TRBJ2-7; DNA: TGTGCCAGCAGCCAAGTGGGGGCCGGCTACGAGCAGTACTTC; CDR3: CASSQVGAGYEQYF
size: NA; V: TRBV5-1; D: NA; J: TRBJ1-2; DNA: TGCGCCAGCAGCTTGGGAGGTGCGCTGGAAGAGGGCTATGGCTACACCTTC; CDR3: CASSLGGALEEGYGYTF
size: NA; V: TRBV7-2; D: NA; J: TRBJ1-1; DNA: TGTGCCAGCAGCCCAGGCAAGGTAGAAGCTTTCTTT; CDR3: CASSPGKVEAFF
size: NA; V: TRBV5-4; D: TRBD1; J: TRBJ2-7; DNA: TGTGCCAGCAGTGAAAATCCGGGACAGAAACTCTACGAGCAGTACTTC; CDR3: CASSENPGQKLYEQYF
size: NA; V: TRBV7-3; D: TRBD2; J: TRBJ2-1; DNA: TGTGCCAGCAGCTTTTCCAGCGGGGGGGCCTATGAGCAGTTCTTC; CDR3: CASSFSSGGAYEQFF
size: NA; V: TRBV19; D: TRBD1; J: TRBJ1-1; DNA: TGTGCCAGTACCGCAGGGGGCTTAGAAGCTTTCTTT; CDR3: CASTAGGLEAFF
size: NA; V: TRBV6-1; D: TRBD1; J: TRBJ2-2; DNA: TGTGCCAGCCCCGGGACAGGCCCCGGGGAGCTGTTTTTT; CDR3: CASPGTGPGELFF
size: NA; V: TRBV6-1; D: TRBD1; J: TRBJ1-1; DNA: TGTGCCAGCCTACAGGGGGCCACTGAAGCTTTCTTT; CDR3: CASLQGATEAFF
size: NA; V: TRBV14; D: TRBD1; J: TRBJ1-1; DNA: TGTGCCAGCAGCCTCAGAACAAGGGGGCGCGGGGCCACTGAAGCTTTCTTT; CDR3: CASSLRTRGRGATEAFF
size: few; V: TRBV9; D: TRBD2; J: TRBJ2-5; DNA: TGTGCCAGCAGCAGGGGACTAGCGGTTCAAGAGACCCAGTACTTC; CDR3: CASSRGLAVQETQYF
size: NA; V: TRBV12-5; D: TRBD1; J: TRBJ2-5; DNA: TGTGCTAGTGGTTATGACAGGGGAGGAGAGGAGACCCAGTACTTC; CDR3: CASGYDRGGEETQYF
size: NA; V: TRBV27; D: TRBD1; J: TRBJ1-6; DNA: TGTGCCAGCAGTCCCGGGACAGGGGGTAATTCACCCCTCCACTTT; CDR3: CASSPGTGGNSPLHF
size: NA; V: TRBV6-1; D: TRBD1; J: TRBJ1-5; DNA: TGTGCCAGCAGTGAAAGACAGGGGGGACAGCCCCAGCATTTT; CDR3: CASSERQGGQPQHF
size: NA; V: TRBV9; D: NA; J: TRBJ1-3; DNA: TGTGCCAGCAAAGGGGGCTCTGGAAACACCATATATTTT; CDR3: CASKGGSGNTIYF
size: NA; V: TRBV7-6; D: TRBD1; J: TRBJ1-4; DNA: TGTGCCAGCAGCATCAGGACAGGGGAAAAACTGTTTTTT; CDR3: CASSIRTGEKLFF
size: NA; V: TRBV5-1; D: NA; J: TRBJ2-7; DNA: TGCGCCAGCAGCTTGCGCGGGGCGGAGGCTACCGAGCAGTACTTC; CDR3: CASSLRGAEATEQYF
size: NA; V: TRBV15; D: NA; J: TRBJ1-5; DNA: TGTGCCACCAGCGTCCGGGACAACCCAATAAATCAGCCCCAGCATTTT; CDR3: CATSVRDNPINQPQHF
size: few; V: TRBV7-9; D: NA; J: TRBJ1-1; DNA: TGTGCCAGCAGCCAGAGGACAGTCGAAGCTTTCTTT; CDR3: CASSQRTVEAFF
size: NA; V: TRBV5-1; D: TRBD1; J: TRBJ1-6; DNA: TGCGCCAGCAGCTTGGAGGGGACAGCTACTAATTCACCCCTCCACTTT; CDR3: CASSLEGTATNSPLHF
size: NA; V: TRBV30; D: TRBD1; J: TRBJ1-6; DNA: TGTGCCTGGAGTATGACCGGGACAGGGGAATCACCCCTCCACTTT; CDR3: CAWSMTGTGESPLHF
size: NA; V: TRBV6-5; D: NA; J: TRBJ2-7; DNA: TGTGCCAGCAGTTACGATGATGGGCCCTCCTACGAGCAGTACTTC; CDR3: CASSYDDGPSYEQYF
size: NA; V: TRBV9; D: TRBD1; J: TRBJ1-2; DNA: TGTGCCAGCAGCGCGGGGGACAGTTTCTATGGCTACACCTTC; CDR3: CASSAGDSFYGYTF